These 8 T cell receptor beta chains were all obtained from the same sample, sequenced in a study of cytomegalovirus exposure and HLA in healthy donors. TCRdb's table, derived via immunoSEQ multiplex PCR, lists solely in-frame clones and lacks some. The repertoire consists of approximately 270,000 clones, with 80% to 90% occurring once and the leading ten covering less than 1.2%. Sequencing was done on a sample of PBMCs. These receptor sequences come from a young woman in good health and CMV-seronegative.

The V call is TRBV5-1, the J call TRBJ2-3; 8 nucleotides agree with TRBD2. The CDR3 loop spans 15 amino acids. Germline CDR1 and CDR2: SGHRS and YFSETQ. J was trimmed by 4 bases and V by 5 bases; bases with no gene match: 9. CDR3 bases: TGCGCCAGCAGGGGTTTAGCGGGAAGTTCAGATACGCAGTATTTT. Translation: CASRGLAGSSDTQYF. Complete variable domain (other parts from reference TRBV5-1 and TRBJ2-3): KAGVTQTPRYLIKTRGQQVTLSCSPISGHRSVSWYQQTPGQGLQFLFEYFSETQRNKGNFPGRFSGRQFSNSRSEMNVSTLELGDSALYLCASRGLAGSSDTQYFGPGTRLTVL.

The chain has TRBV6-1 and TRBJ1-1, with a weak D call TRBD1 (6 bases). Deletions cut 7 bases from V and 1 base from J, with 13 bases between. Germline V gene sequence: CDR1 MNHNS, CDR2 SASEGT. The CDR3 covers 14 residues. Written as DNA, the CDR3 is TGTGCCAGCAATAAGACAGGTGCGAACACTGAAGCTTTCTTT. Its protein product is CASNKTGANTEAFF.

The gene calls are TRBV27 and TRBJ2-3, with D possibly being TRBD1 (5 bases). Germline values: CDR1 MNHEY, CDR2 SMNVEV (reference sequence). This CDR3 region has 15 residues. V lost 5 bases, J lost 0 bases, and 12 bases lay in between. In DNA form, the CDR3 reads TGTGCCAGCAGTCGAACAGGAACTAGCACAGATACGCAGTATTTT. Translated, it gives CASSRTGTSTDTQYF.

The chain carries TRBV5-6 and TRBJ2-1, with 11 bases fitting TRBD1. Per germline, CDR1 SGHDT and CDR2 YYEEEE. The CDR3 runs 19 residues. J lost 7 bases, V lost 0 bases, and 15 bases had no gene match. The CDR3 region is CASSLADYLGTGGRNEQFF. The CDR3, as DNA: TGTGCCAGCAGCTTGGCCGACTACCTAGGGACAGGGGGTAGGAATGAGCAGTTCTTC.

The chain combines TRBV6-1 with TRBJ2-7; perhaps TRBD1 as D (6 bases). The CDR3 covers 14 residues. CDR1 is MNHNS and CDR2 is SASEGT in the germline V gene. Trimming removed 5 bases from V and 3 bases from J, with 14 bases in between. The CDR3: CASSFGGRGYEQYF. The CDR3 nucleotides are TGTGCCAGCAGTTTTGGTGGCAGGGGCTACGAGCAGTACTTC.

The J gene is TRBJ2-1, the V gene TRBV9; 7 bases match TRBD2. The junction had 10 bases not matched to a gene; V was cut back by 1 base and J by 6 bases. The CDR3 contains 16 residues. Germline V lookup: CDR1 SGDLS, CDR2 YYNGEE. The CDR3 loop reads CASSVYPRERLNEQFF. CDR3 DNA sequence: TGTGCCAGCAGCGTATACCCGCGGGAGCGGCTCAATGAGCAGTTCTTC.

The gene calls are TRBV4-3 and TRBJ1-2, with D perhaps matching TRBD1 (6 bases). Germline CDR1 is LGHNA and CDR2 is YSLEER. This CDR3 contains 15 residues. The V end lost 0 bases, the J end lost 3 bases, and 11 bases lay between the germline ends. This chain's CDR3 is CASSQEPAGDYGYTF. CDR3 coding DNA: TGCGCCAGCAGCCAAGAACCGGCAGGGGACTATGGCTACACCTTC.

The chain has TRBV28 and TRBJ2-7; D perhaps matches TRBD1 (6 bases). V was shortened by 2 bases and J by 9 bases, with 14 bases between the two germline ends. The CDR3 totals 13 residues. CDR1 MDHEN and CDR2 SYDVKM come from the germline V gene. The CDR3 DNA follows: TGTGCCAGCAGTTTACCCTACAGGGAACGGCAGTACTTC. Its translation: CASSLPYRERQYF.